The 17 T cell receptor beta chains in this list originate from one sample, sequenced in a study of CD8+CD57+ T cells in acquired aplastic anemia. Selection for sequencing was limited to patients who had shown CD8+CD57+ cell expansion by flow cytometry. The TCR beta profiling, which covered VDJ combination and CDR3 sequence, was carried out using genomic DNA as the template. MiXCR was run by TCRdb on the reads, yielding one entry per CDR3 protein. The sample has approximately 150,000 distinct CDR3 sequences; around half are singletons. The sample was sorted CD4+, CD8+, or CD8+CD57+ T cells (not recorded which) from PBMCs. The receptors stem from a human donor with aplastic anemia.

The J gene is TRBJ2-7, the V gene TRBV2, with TRBD2 as a possible D gene (6 bases). From germline, CDR1 is SNHLY and CDR2 FYNNEI. V lost 8 bases and J 5 bases, leaving 13 bases between the germline ends. CDR3 size: 12 residues. The CDR3 DNA is TGTGCCAGCCGGAGGGGCGTGGACGAGCAGTACTTC. This translates into CASRRGVDEQYF.

This clonotype showed up many times. This chain joins TRBV24-1 and TRBJ2-1; TRBD2 agrees at 7 bases. V gave up 5 bases and J gave up 7 bases; unmatched junction bases: 13. Per the germline V gene, CDR1 is KGHDR and CDR2 is SFDVKD. CDR3 length: 16 amino acids. The CDR3 DNA reads as TGTGCCACCAGTGCCCGATCCGGACTAGAGGGTAATGAGCAGTTCTTC. It translates to CATSARSGLEGNEQFF.

V usage is TRBV24-1 and J usage is TRBJ2-3; TRBD1 matches 10 bases. V lost 3 bases, J lost 3 bases, and 5 bases stayed unmatched. The CDR3 extends over 16 amino acids. The V gene's germline CDR1 is KGHDR and CDR2 SFDVKD. The CDR3 loop is CATSDPGQGETDTQYF. The CDR3 DNA sequence: TGTGCCACCAGTGATCCCGGACAGGGGGAAACAGATACGCAGTATTTT.

The rearrangement uses TRBV19 and TRBJ2-7; 7 nucleotides align to TRBD2. The CDR3 has 14 residues. Germline CDR1 LNHDA, CDR2 SQIVND (reference sequence). With V trimmed by 3 bases and J by 2 bases, 4 bases remained unmatched. The CDR3 loop reads CASSMGGRAYEQYF. The DNA of the CDR3 is TGTGCCAGTAGTATGGGGGGGAGGGCCTACGAGCAGTACTTC.

This clonotype came up once. The V call is TRBV10-2, the J call TRBJ2-1; 7 bases match TRBD1. Germline CDR1 and CDR2: WSHSY and SAAADI. V shed 6 bases and J 9 bases; nucleotides not matched to a gene: 14. The CDR3 contains 15 residues. The CDR3, as DNA: TGCGCCAGCAGAGCAGGGACAGCGCCCCGCTTTGAGCAGTTCTTC. Protein: CASRAGTAPRFEQFF.

This clonotype was detected many times. The chain uses TRBV2 and TRBJ2-1, with D possibly TRBD2 on 6 matching bases. CDR3 length equals 15 residues. The V end lost 10 bases, the J end lost 14 bases, and 30 bases lay between the germline ends. Germline CDR1 SNHLY, CDR2 FYNNEI. Here the CDR3 DNA reads TGTGCCACCCCTGGAAGCAGCGGGTCCCTCCAGGGTGAGTTCTTC. Translated, it gives CATPGSSGSLQGEFF.

The chain has TRBV7-6 and TRBJ1-1; 7 bases agree with TRBD1. Losses at the gene ends were 4 bases for V and 1 base for J; bases not matched to a gene: 3. Germline-derived CDR1 and CDR2 are SGHVS and FNYEAQ. The CDR3 contains 14 residues. The CDR3 nucleotides are TGTGCCAGCAGCTCCTGGACAGGGAACACTGAAGCTTTCTTT. Its translation is CASSSWTGNTEAFF. Supplemented by reference TRBV7-6 and TRBJ1-1, the full variable domain reads GAGVSQSPRYKVTKRGQDVALRCDPISGHVSLYWYRQALGQGPEFLTYFNYEAQQDKSGLPNDRFSAERPEGSISTLTIQRTEQRDSAMYRCASSSWTGNTEAFFGQGTRLTVV.

CDR3 amino acids: CASASRDRDNSPLHF. The CDR3 DNA is TGCGCCAGCGCTTCGCGGGACAGGGATAATTCACCCCTCCACTTT. This rearrangement joins TRBV5-1 to TRBJ1-6; 9 positions match TRBD1. Germline trimming cut 7 bases from V and 5 bases from J; bases unmatched to any gene: 7. The CDR3 runs 15 residues. In germline, CDR1 is SGHRS, CDR2 YFSETQ.

Of note for this clonotype: A single base separates this from a much larger clone, so it may be a read error. The chain carries TRBV4-2 and TRBJ2-7; D gene uncertain. Trimming stripped 4 bases from V and 0 bases from J, with 19 bases between. Per germline, CDR1 LGHNA and CDR2 YNFKEQ. This CDR3 region has 17 residues. The CDR3, as DNA: TGTGCCAGCAGCCTTTTAGGGTTGGCATCGACCTCCTACGAGCAGTACTTC. The encoded protein is CASSLLGLASTSYEQYF.

The rearrangement joins TRBV9 to TRBJ2-7; 8 bases fit TRBD1. With V trimmed by 3 bases and J by 2 bases, 16 bases remained unmatched. Germline CDR1 SGDLS, CDR2 YYNGEE. This CDR3 has 18 amino acids. CDR3 bases: TGTGCCAGCAGCGCAGAGGGGACAGGCGTAAAGCTTGCCTACGAGCAGTACTTC. Translating gives CASSAEGTGVKLAYEQYF. Full variable domain (rest looked up from reference TRBV9 and TRBJ2-7): DSGVTQTPKHLITATGQRVTLRCSPRSGDLSVYWYQQSLDQGLQFLIQYYNGEERAKGNILERFSAQQFPDLHSELNLSSLELGDSALYFCASSAEGTGVKLAYEQYFGPGTRLTVT.

This clonotype was recorded at least ten times. This chain connects TRBV12-3 or TRBV12-4 to TRBJ2-2; D uncertain. The length of the CDR3 is 16 residues. Trimming shortened V by 4 bases and J by 4 bases, and 16 bases separated the two germline ends. The CDR3: CASSYSGRIVTGELFF. The DNA for the CDR3 is TGTGCCAGCAGTTATTCCGGCAGGATTGTCACCGGGGAGCTGTTTTTT.

CDR3 amino acids: CASSMDRVLNNEQFF. CDR3 bases: TGTGCCAGTTCCATGGACAGGGTGTTGAACAATGAGCAGTTCTTC. The chain joins TRBV19 to TRBJ2-1, with 8 bases that match TRBD1. CDR3 length equals 15 residues. CDR1 and CDR2 (germline): LNHDA, SQIVND (reference sequence). V gave up 8 bases and J gave up 5 bases; unmatched junction bases: 11.

The chain carries TRBV12-3 or TRBV12-4 and TRBJ1-5; TRBD1 agrees at 8 bases. V trimming: 7 bases; J trimming: 7 bases; junction bases outside the gene matches: 6. CDR3 length equals 13 residues. CDR3 sequence (DNA): TGTGCCAGCATACAGGGGGGAGGGCAGCCCCAGCATTTT. Residues: CASIQGGGQPQHF.

The chain is built from TRBV29-1 and TRBJ2-7; D unclear. Germline CDR1 SQVTM, CDR2 ANQGSEA. The CDR3 consists of 12 residues. V lost 1 base, J lost 4 bases, and 8 bases lay in between. CDR3 DNA sequence: TGCAGCGTTGAAGCAGCCGGGTACGAGCAGTACTTC. This encodes CSVEAAGYEQYF.

This clonotype came up many times. The V and J genes are TRBV20-1 and TRBJ1-3, with D perhaps TRBD1 (5 bases). From germline, CDR1 is DFQATT and CDR2 SNEGSKA (reference sequence). The CDR3 has 14 residues. V gave up 0 bases and J gave up 2 bases, with 8 bases separating them. The CDR3 DNA follows: TGCAGTGCTAGAGATGGAGGGGCTGGAAACACCATATATTTT. Residues: CSARDGGAGNTIYF.

This chain connects TRBV20-1 to TRBJ2-5; D is possibly TRBD2 (5 bases). There are 16 residues in the CDR3. Deletions cut 2 bases from V and 2 bases from J, with 18 bases between. Germline loops: CDR1 DFQATT, CDR2 SNEGSKA (reference sequence). The DNA for the CDR3 is TGCAGTGCTAGATCGGTAAAGGGAGAGTGGCAAGAGACCCAGTACTTC. Residues: CSARSVKGEWQETQYF.

This clonotype was counted only a few times. A much larger clone lies one base from this, so it may be a read error. The chain has TRBV11-2 and TRBJ1-2, with 8 bases that match TRBD1. The CDR3 length is 14 residues. Per germline, CDR1 SGHAT and CDR2 FQNNGV. The CDR3 coding sequence is TGTGCCAGCGGCTTGACTGACAGGGGCTATGGCTACACCTTC. Its translation: CASGLTDRGYGYTF.